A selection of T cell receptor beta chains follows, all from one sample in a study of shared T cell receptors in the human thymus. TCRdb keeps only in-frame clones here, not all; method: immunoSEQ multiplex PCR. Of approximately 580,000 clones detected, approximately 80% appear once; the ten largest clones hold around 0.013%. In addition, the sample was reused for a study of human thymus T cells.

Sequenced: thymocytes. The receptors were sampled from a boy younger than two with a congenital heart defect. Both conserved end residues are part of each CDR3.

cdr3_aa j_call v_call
CSARRLETQYF TRBJ2-5 TRBV20-1
CASSPVSSSEDTAYEQYF TRBJ2-7 TRBV7-9
CASSGPGTKNVNIQYF TRBJ2-4 TRBV2
CASSSRARGDSNQPQHF TRBJ1-5 TRBV27
CASSLLADNEQFF TRBJ2-1 TRBV27
CASSEALGTLDSEQYF TRBJ2-7 TRBV6-1
CASSPRASGTPSADTQYF TRBJ2-3 TRBV5-4
CASSLATGLTVYGYTF TRBJ1-2 TRBV11-2
CASTPGETRQETQYF TRBJ2-5 TRBV9
CASSRTSGRALTDTQYF TRBJ2-3 TRBV28
CASSYSRVDSNTEAFF TRBJ1-1 TRBV6-5
CASSLQRLAKNIQYF TRBJ2-4 TRBV28